The 18 T cell receptor beta chains given below trace back to one sample, sequenced in a study of blood T cell repertoires in COVID-19. Profiled with immunoSEQ multiplex PCR; TCRdb holds only in-frame clones, not every one. Altogether 200,000 to 250,000 clones are present, approximately 80% being singletons, with the ten largest covering 9.7%. The specimen was peripheral blood. These receptors were obtained from a man in his fifties or sixties with active or convalescent COVID-19.

This clone was found many times. The V gene is TRBV5-5, the J gene TRBJ1-2, with TRBD1 matching 8 bases. This CDR3 has 14 amino acids. J was trimmed by 8 bases and V by 4 bases; bases with no gene match: 10. Per germline, CDR1 SGHKS and CDR2 YYEKEE (reference sequence). The CDR3 bases are TGTGCCAGCAGCCCGTGGACAGGGAATAGGGGCTACACCTTC. Encoded protein: CASSPWTGNRGYTF.

The V and J genes are TRBV6-5 and TRBJ1-1; a weak D match, TRBD1 (6 bases). In germline, CDR1 is MNHEY, CDR2 SVGAGI. V dropped 5 bases and J dropped 0 bases, with 7 bases sitting between them. The CDR3 has 13 residues. The CDR3 bases are TGTGCCAGCAGTCGGACAGTGAACACTGAAGCTTTCTTT. It codes for CASSRTVNTEAFF.

This clone has more than one count but fewer than ten. V gene TRBV7-2 combines with J gene TRBJ2-7; 13 bases line up with TRBD2. The CDR3 covers 14 residues. V lost 2 bases to trimming and J lost 6 bases; unmatched junction nucleotides: 1. Germline assignment: CDR1 SGHTA and CDR2 FQGNSA. The CDR3 is CASSLRTSGSEQYF. The CDR3 coding sequence is TGTGCCAGCAGCTTACGGACTAGCGGGAGCGAGCAGTACTTC.

This clone has a single count. V is TRBV6-2 or TRBV6-3 and J is TRBJ1-5; 7 nucleotides agree with TRBD1. With V trimmed by 6 bases and J by 4 bases, 6 bases remained unmatched. CDR3 length equals 14 residues. CDR1 and CDR2 from the germline V gene are MNHEY and SVGEGT. The CDR3: CASSHGTENQPQHF. The CDR3 bases are TGTGCCAGCAGCCACGGGACAGAAAATCAGCCCCAGCATTTT.

With respect to this clone: At the DNA level, this CDR3 is encoded by other sequences in the same sample as well. The chain joins TRBV18 to TRBJ1-3; D is uncertain. CDR3 length: 13 amino acids. Germline CDR1 is KGHSH and CDR2 is LQKENI. V was shortened by 6 bases and J by 0 bases, with 6 bases between the two germline ends. CDR3 in amino acids: CASSPSSGNTIYF. The CDR3 bases are TGTGCCAGCTCTCCGAGCTCTGGAAACACCATATATTTT.

A few counts support this clone. The rearrangement links TRBV24-1 to TRBJ1-4, with D possibly being TRBD1 (5 bases). Trimming shortened V by 2 bases and J by 8 bases, and 14 bases separated the two germline ends. CDR3 length: 15 amino acids. Germline-derived CDR1 and CDR2 are KGHDR and SFDVKD. This CDR3 is CATSDSKGAGEKLFF. As DNA, the CDR3 is TGTGCCACCAGTGATTCGAAAGGGGCAGGAGAAAAACTGTTTTTT.

V is TRBV5-1 and J is TRBJ1-4, with no clear D. V lost 2 bases and J 3 bases, leaving 5 bases between the germline ends. CDR1 is SGHRS and CDR2 is YFSETQ in the germline V gene. The CDR3 runs to 13 residues. CDR3 coding DNA: TGCGCCAGCAGCTTCCGTGCTAATGAAAAACTGTTTTTT. Translating gives CASSFRANEKLFF.

The genes are TRBV19 and TRBJ1-1; D uncertain. The CDR3 runs to 13 residues. The germline V and J ends were trimmed by 8 bases and 3 bases, with 13 bases remaining between them. Per germline, CDR1 LNHDA and CDR2 SQIVND (reference sequence). CDR3 region: CASRRVSDTEAFF. CDR3 DNA sequence: TGTGCCAGTCGCCGGGTCTCGGACACTGAAGCTTTCTTT.

This chain joins TRBV5-6 and TRBJ1-2; D not certain. Germline values: CDR1 SGHDT, CDR2 YYEEEE. The CDR3 consists of 13 residues. V was trimmed by 0 bases and J by 8 bases, leaving 11 bases between them. CDR3 nucleotide sequence: TGTGCCAGCAGCTTGGTCGACGGGAACGGCTACACCTTC. Translated: CASSLVDGNGYTF.

This clone was recorded only once. This chain joins TRBV7-9 and TRBJ1-4; tentatively, D is TRBD1 (5 bases). The V gene lost 5 bases and the J gene lost 3 bases, with 10 bases spanning the gap. Germline V gene lookup returns CDR1 SEHNR and CDR2 FQNEAQ (reference sequence). The CDR3 totals 14 residues. As DNA, the CDR3 is TGTGCCAGCAGCCAGGCGGGGGCTAATGAAAAACTGTTTTTT. As protein: CASSQAGANEKLFF.

A single count supports this clone. The chain joins TRBV4-1 to TRBJ2-1, with 13 bases matching TRBD2. V dropped 2 bases and J dropped 0; count of bases not matched to a gene: 1. CDR3 length equals 17 residues. CDR1 MGHRA and CDR2 YSYEKL come from the germline V gene. The CDR3 nucleotides are TGCGCCAGCAGCCAATGGACTAGCGGGAGCTCCTACAATGAGCAGTTCTTC. Protein sequence: CASSQWTSGSSYNEQFF.

This clone was seen only once. This chain connects TRBV27 to TRBJ1-5, with 9 bases identical to TRBD1. This CDR3 spans 16 amino acids. The germline V gene encodes CDR1 MNHEY and CDR2 SMNVEV (reference sequence). Trimming at V came to 5 bases and at J to 1 base, leaving 6 bases not matched to a gene. CDR3: CASSPQGAGSNQPQHF. The DNA of the CDR3 is TGTGCCAGCAGTCCACAGGGGGCGGGCAGCAATCAGCCCCAGCATTTT.

The rearrangement links TRBV19 to TRBJ2-1; no definite D call. From germline, CDR1 is LNHDA and CDR2 SQIVND (reference sequence). The CDR3 extends over 14 amino acids. V was shortened by 4 bases and J by 2 bases, with 9 bases between the two germline ends. The CDR3, as DNA: TGTGCCAGTAGTAATGGGCGAGCCTACAATGAGCAGTTCTTC. Its translation is CASSNGRAYNEQFF.

Turning to this clone: This same CDR3 is encoded by further DNA sequences in the sample. This chain joins TRBV7-9 and TRBJ2-3, with D unclear. V was pared by 5 bases and J by 0 bases, with 3 bases between. This CDR3 contains 12 residues. CDR1 SEHNR and CDR2 FQNEAQ come from the germline V gene (reference sequence). CDR3 nucleotide sequence: TGTGCCAGCAGCCTCAGCACAGATACGCAGTATTTT. This encodes CASSLSTDTQYF.

This chain connects TRBV19 to TRBJ2-1, with D perhaps TRBD2 (6 bases). The CDR3 has 17 amino acids. Germline V CDR1 and CDR2: LNHDA, SQIVND (reference sequence). V dropped 6 bases and J dropped 0 bases, with 18 bases sitting between them. CDR3 sequence: CASSGKGEESSYNEQFF. The CDR3 DNA reads as TGTGCCAGTAGCGGTAAAGGGGAGGAGAGCTCCTACAATGAGCAGTTCTTC.

The chain couples TRBV2 to TRBJ1-3; D not resolved. The CDR3 is 13 amino acids. The V gene's germline CDR1 is SNHLY and CDR2 FYNNEI. Trimming pared 11 bases from V and 4 bases from J, leaving 15 bases between. The CDR3 DNA is TGTGCCTCCGAACAGTCAGCCGGAAACACCATATATTTT. It translates to CASEQSAGNTIYF.

This sequence joins TRBV5-1 and TRBJ2-3; TRBD2 matches 8 bases. V lost 0 bases to trimming and J lost 5 bases; unmatched junction nucleotides: 2. Germline CDR1 SGHRS, CDR2 YFSETQ. The CDR3 length is 14 residues. The DNA of the CDR3 is TGCGCCAGCAGCTTGGAGAGCGGGGGAGATACGCAGTATTTT. Its protein product is CASSLESGGDTQYF.

The table lists this clone with a few counts. V gene TRBV7-2 combines with J gene TRBJ2-3, with 10 bases aligning to TRBD1. With 5 bases clipped from V and 6 bases from J, the junction kept 8 bases outside the gene matches. Per the germline V gene, CDR1 is SGHTA and CDR2 is FQGNSA. This CDR3 comprises 15 residues. CDR3 residues: CASSADRGNWDTQYF. The CDR3 DNA reads as TGTGCCAGCAGCGCGGACAGGGGGAATTGGGATACGCAGTATTTT.